These T cell receptor beta chains were read from a single sample in a study of response to subunit inactivated influenza vaccine. TCRdb recomputed calls from the RT-PCR reads with MiXCR, one row per CDR3 protein. The data contain hundreds of thousands of distinct CDR3 sequences, 15% to 18% of them singletons. Sequenced here: PBMCs from blood, sampled less than 13 days after vaccination. The receptors derive from a man between 45 and 60 years old who received an inactivated influenza vaccine. CDR3s include the opening cysteine and the closing phenylalanine or tryptophan. Fields, in order: D gene, V gene, clone size, J gene, CDR3 DNA, CDR3 protein. D genes are given only for firm matches. Clone size, where shown, is once, few, many, or a class for clones that have expanded.

d_gene: TRBD2
v_gene: TRBV4-3
abundance: many
j_gene: TRBJ2-1
CDR3nt: TGCGCCAGCAGCCGGGTTAGCGGGGCCCATGAGCAGTTCTTC
CDR3aa: CASSRVSGAHEQFF

d_gene: .
v_gene: TRBV15
abundance: many
j_gene: TRBJ2-5
CDR3nt: TGTGCCACCAGCACCTACAGGGAGACCCAGTACTTC
CDR3aa: CATSTYRETQYF

d_gene: TRBD1
v_gene: TRBV3-1
abundance: few
j_gene: TRBJ2-7
CDR3nt: TGTGCCAGCAGCAGAGCAGGGGGATCCTACGAGCAGTACTTC
CDR3aa: CASSRAGGSYEQYF

d_gene: TRBD2
v_gene: TRBV11-2
abundance: few
j_gene: TRBJ2-5
CDR3nt: TGTGCCAGCAGCTATACTAGCGGGAGTCGAGAGACCCAGTACTTC
CDR3aa: CASSYTSGSRETQYF

d_gene: TRBD1
v_gene: TRBV15
abundance: few
j_gene: TRBJ2-5
CDR3nt: TGTGCCACCAGCAATAGACAGGGGGGAGAGACCCAGTACTTC
CDR3aa: CATSNRQGGETQYF

d_gene: .
v_gene: TRBV5-1
abundance: many
j_gene: TRBJ1-2
CDR3nt: TGCGCCAGCAGCTTGAATCAGGGAGGCTATGGCTACACCTTC
CDR3aa: CASSLNQGGYGYTF

d_gene: TRBD1
v_gene: TRBV4-1
abundance: few
j_gene: TRBJ2-7
CDR3nt: TGCGCCAGCAGCCAGAGGACAGGGGGAACCTACGAGCAGTACTTC
CDR3aa: CASSQRTGGTYEQYF

d_gene: TRBD1
v_gene: TRBV7-2
abundance: .
j_gene: TRBJ2-7
CDR3nt: TGTGCCAGCAGCGCCTCGGGACAGAGCTCCTACGAGCAGTACTTC
CDR3aa: CASSASGQSSYEQYF

d_gene: TRBD1
v_gene: TRBV7-2
abundance: .
j_gene: TRBJ2-7
CDR3nt: TGTGCCAGCAGCTTATCACAGGGGGCCACCTACGAGCAGTACTTC
CDR3aa: CASSLSQGATYEQYF

d_gene: .
v_gene: TRBV7-2
abundance: .
j_gene: TRBJ2-1
CDR3nt: TGTGCCAGCAGCTTTGGACGCGGTGAGCAGTTCTTC
CDR3aa: CASSFGRGEQFF

d_gene: .
v_gene: TRBV29-1
abundance: many
j_gene: TRBJ1-3
CDR3nt: TGCAGCGTTGAAGGGGATTCGGCGGACACCATATATTTT
CDR3aa: CSVEGDSADTIYF

d_gene: TRBD1
v_gene: TRBV10-3
abundance: .
j_gene: TRBJ2-7
CDR3nt: TGTGCCATCAGCGTACAGGGGGCCTCCTACGAGCAGTACTTC
CDR3aa: CAISVQGASYEQYF

d_gene: TRBD1
v_gene: TRBV20-1
abundance: .
j_gene: TRBJ1-5
CDR3nt: TGCAGTGCTAGAGTCGGGACAGATAGCAATCAGCCCCAGCATTTT
CDR3aa: CSARVGTDSNQPQHF

d_gene: .
v_gene: TRBV5-1
abundance: many
j_gene: TRBJ2-5
CDR3nt: TGCGCCAGCAGCTTATTGGACGGACAAGAGACCCAGTACTTC
CDR3aa: CASSLLDGQETQYF

d_gene: TRBD2
v_gene: TRBV3-1
abundance: .
j_gene: TRBJ2-1
CDR3nt: TGTGCCAGCAGCCAAAACTGGGACACTAGCGGGGGGGCAAATGAGCAGTTCTTC
CDR3aa: CASSQNWDTSGGANEQFF

d_gene: TRBD1
v_gene: TRBV6-2/TRBV6-3
abundance: few
j_gene: TRBJ2-1
CDR3nt: TGTGCCAGCAGTTACTCCGGGACAGGGAACAATGAGCAGTTCTTC
CDR3aa: CASSYSGTGNNEQFF

d_gene: TRBD2
v_gene: TRBV5-1
abundance: few
j_gene: TRBJ2-4
CDR3nt: TGCGCCAGCAGCCCCGGGACTAGCGGGGGAAGTGACATTCAGTACTTC
CDR3aa: CASSPGTSGGSDIQYF

d_gene: .
v_gene: TRBV20-1
abundance: .
j_gene: TRBJ2-5
CDR3nt: TGCAGTGCTAAGGGGGCCCAGTACTTC
CDR3aa: CSAKGAQYF

d_gene: .
v_gene: TRBV4-3
abundance: .
j_gene: TRBJ1-6
CDR3nt: TGCGCCAGCAGCCGGGGTGCATCCTATAATTCACCCCTCCACTTT
CDR3aa: CASSRGASYNSPLHF

d_gene: .
v_gene: TRBV7-2
abundance: few
j_gene: TRBJ1-2
CDR3nt: TGTGCCAGCAGCAACCCCTACAGGACGGCTGGCTACACCTTC
CDR3aa: CASSNPYRTAGYTF

d_gene: TRBD1
v_gene: TRBV12-3/TRBV12-4
abundance: few
j_gene: TRBJ1-2
CDR3nt: TGTGCCAGCAGTGAGAGGACAGGGGGCCGCTATGGCTACACCTTC
CDR3aa: CASSERTGGRYGYTF

d_gene: TRBD1
v_gene: TRBV5-1
abundance: .
j_gene: TRBJ1-1
CDR3nt: TGCGCCAGCAGCTATACCGGGACAGGGAGGAACACTGAAGCTTTCTTT
CDR3aa: CASSYTGTGRNTEAFF

d_gene: .
v_gene: TRBV10-3
abundance: .
j_gene: TRBJ2-3
CDR3nt: TGTGCCATCAGGGTTAGCGGAATCACAGATACGCAGTATTTT
CDR3aa: CAIRVSGITDTQYF

d_gene: .
v_gene: TRBV20-1
abundance: .
j_gene: TRBJ1-2
CDR3nt: TGCAGTGCTAGTCTCCCCCAGGGGAATGGTGGCTACACCTTC
CDR3aa: CSASLPQGNGGYTF

d_gene: .
v_gene: TRBV5-1
abundance: few
j_gene: TRBJ1-1
CDR3nt: TGCGCCAGCAGCTTGCCTGGGGTTCGAACTGAAGCTTTCTTT
CDR3aa: CASSLPGVRTEAFF

d_gene: TRBD2
v_gene: TRBV3-1
abundance: few
j_gene: TRBJ2-7
CDR3nt: TGTGCCAGCAGCCATTCCAGAGTAGCGGGGTGGTACGAGCAGTACTTC
CDR3aa: CASSHSRVAGWYEQYF

d_gene: TRBD1
v_gene: TRBV10-2
abundance: .
j_gene: TRBJ2-3
CDR3nt: TGCGCCGGGACAGGGGGCGATAGCACAGATACGCAGTATTTT
CDR3aa: CAGTGGDSTDTQYF

d_gene: TRBD2
v_gene: TRBV20-1
abundance: .
j_gene: TRBJ2-5
CDR3nt: TGCAGTGCCCGGAGCGGGGAGGAAAAGACCCAGTACTTC
CDR3aa: CSARSGEEKTQYF

d_gene: .
v_gene: TRBV5-1
abundance: few
j_gene: TRBJ2-7
CDR3nt: TGCGCCAGCAGCCAAGGCACAGGGCCCTACGAGCAGTACTTC
CDR3aa: CASSQGTGPYEQYF

d_gene: TRBD2
v_gene: TRBV27
abundance: .
j_gene: TRBJ2-2
CDR3nt: TGTGCCAGCAGTTTAGGGCTAGCGGGAGGGCCGACCGGGGAGCTGTTTTTT
CDR3aa: CASSLGLAGGPTGELFF

d_gene: .
v_gene: TRBV18
abundance: .
j_gene: TRBJ2-7
CDR3nt: TGTGCCAGCTCATCCACCAGGTCAGGGGGGTTCTCCGAGCAGTACTTC
CDR3aa: CASSSTRSGGFSEQYF

d_gene: TRBD2
v_gene: TRBV7-8
abundance: once
j_gene: TRBJ2-3
CDR3nt: TGTGCCAGCAGCACAGACAGGAGCGGGGGTCGAGAAGATACGCAGTATTTT
CDR3aa: CASSTDRSGGREDTQYF

d_gene: TRBD2
v_gene: TRBV20-1
abundance: few
j_gene: TRBJ2-7
CDR3nt: TGCAGTGCTTCTGGGACTAGCGGCAAGTACGAGCAGTACTTC
CDR3aa: CSASGTSGKYEQYF

d_gene: TRBD2
v_gene: TRBV6-5
abundance: few
j_gene: TRBJ2-1
CDR3nt: TGTGCCAGCAGTTATGTAGCGGGCTCCTACAATGAGCAGTTCTTC
CDR3aa: CASSYVAGSYNEQFF

d_gene: TRBD1
v_gene: TRBV15
abundance: few
j_gene: TRBJ1-5
CDR3nt: TGTGCCACCAGCAGGGACAGGTCGATCAATCAGCCCCAGCATTTT
CDR3aa: CATSRDRSINQPQHF

d_gene: TRBD2
v_gene: TRBV12-3/TRBV12-4
abundance: many
j_gene: TRBJ2-3
CDR3nt: TGTGCCAGCAGTCCGGGACTAATCGGTACGCAGTATTTT
CDR3aa: CASSPGLIGTQYF

d_gene: TRBD1
v_gene: TRBV20-1
abundance: .
j_gene: TRBJ1-2
CDR3nt: TGCAGTGCCCCAGGGGGATTTGGCTACACCTTC
CDR3aa: CSAPGGFGYTF

d_gene: TRBD2
v_gene: TRBV29-1
abundance: few
j_gene: TRBJ2-7
CDR3nt: TGCAGCGTTCGACGAACTCAAGCGGGGTCCTCCTACGAGCAGTACTTC
CDR3aa: CSVRRTQAGSSYEQYF

d_gene: .
v_gene: TRBV5-1
abundance: many
j_gene: TRBJ1-4
CDR3nt: TGCGCCAGCAATCTGGGGGGGCTCGCAACTAATGAAAAACTGTTTTTT
CDR3aa: CASNLGGLATNEKLFF

d_gene: .
v_gene: TRBV5-6
abundance: many
j_gene: TRBJ2-7
CDR3nt: TGTGCCAGCAGGCTACAGGGCTACGAGCAGTACTTC
CDR3aa: CASRLQGYEQYF

d_gene: .
v_gene: TRBV10-3
abundance: few
j_gene: TRBJ1-1
CDR3nt: TGTGCCATCAGTGGTGGGACACCTGAAGCTTTCTTT
CDR3aa: CAISGGTPEAFF

d_gene: TRBD1
v_gene: TRBV7-2
abundance: .
j_gene: TRBJ1-4
CDR3nt: TGTGCCAGCAGCTTAGTAGGGCCAGGGGGTGAAAAACTGTTTTTT
CDR3aa: CASSLVGPGGEKLFF

d_gene: .
v_gene: TRBV28
abundance: few
j_gene: TRBJ2-7
CDR3nt: TGTGCCAGCAGTGGGAATGGAGTAGGACTCTCCTACGAGCAGTACTTC
CDR3aa: CASSGNGVGLSYEQYF

d_gene: TRBD1
v_gene: TRBV20-1
abundance: few
j_gene: TRBJ2-1
CDR3nt: TGCAGTGCTAGAGAGGGACAGGGAGGTTTTTGGCAGTTCTTC
CDR3aa: CSAREGQGGFWQFF